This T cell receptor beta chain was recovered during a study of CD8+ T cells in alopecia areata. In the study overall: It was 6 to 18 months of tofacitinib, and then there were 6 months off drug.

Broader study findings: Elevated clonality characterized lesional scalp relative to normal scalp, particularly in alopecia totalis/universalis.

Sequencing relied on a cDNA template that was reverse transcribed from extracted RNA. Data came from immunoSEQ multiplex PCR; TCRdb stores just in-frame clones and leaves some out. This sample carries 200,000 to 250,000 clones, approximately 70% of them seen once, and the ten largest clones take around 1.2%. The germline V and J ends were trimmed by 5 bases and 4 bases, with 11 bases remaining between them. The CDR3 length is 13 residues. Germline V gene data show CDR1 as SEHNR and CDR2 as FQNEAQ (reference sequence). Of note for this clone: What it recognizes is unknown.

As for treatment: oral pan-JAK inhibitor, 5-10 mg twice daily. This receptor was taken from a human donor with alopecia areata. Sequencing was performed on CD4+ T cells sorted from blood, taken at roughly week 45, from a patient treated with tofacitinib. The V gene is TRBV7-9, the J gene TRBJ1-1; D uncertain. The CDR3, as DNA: TGTGCCAGCAGCCGCAGCCGGGGCACTGAAGCTTTCTTT. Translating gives CASSRSRGTEAFF. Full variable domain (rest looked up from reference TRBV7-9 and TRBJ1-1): DTGVSQNPRHKITKRGQNVTFRCDPISEHNRLYWYRQTLGQGPEFLTYFQNEAQLEKSRLLSDRFSAERPKGSFSTLEIQRTEQGDSAMYLCASSRSRGTEAFFGQGTRLTVV.